The entry below gives a single TCR beta chain sequence along with its context. Its specificity is not known. The sample comes from a study of OX40 agonist ivuxolimab in advanced cancers. Study conclusions and caveats: Average numbers of expanded clones were greater in CD8+ T cells than in CD4+. Clones of CD4+ and CD8+ blood T cells grew by week 6 at doses of 0.1 to 3.0 mg/kg.

Sequenced by immunoSEQ multiplex PCR; TCRdb stores in-frame clones only, minus some. The data hold 70,000 or so clones, with around 84% observed a single time. Deletions cut 5 bases from V and 0 bases from J, with 11 bases between. The germline V gene encodes CDR1 SGHTA and CDR2 FQGNSA. The CDR3 loop spans 15 amino acids. Here the sequenced sample was CD4+ or CD8+ T cells sorted from blood, taken in a trial of the OX40 agonist ivuxolimab. This chain joins TRBV7-2 and TRBJ1-3; unclear D gene. This sequence was found in an adult with an advanced solid tumor such as melanoma, head and neck, liver or kidney cancer. The CDR3 protein is CASSPQVLSGNTIYF. The CDR3 coding sequence is TGTGCCAGCAGCCCCCAGGTTCTCTCTGGAAACACCATATATTTT.